This T cell receptor beta chain emerged from a study of blood T cell repertoires in COVID-19. Generated by immunoSEQ multiplex PCR, the TCRdb table keeps only in-frame clones and is missing some. The sample comprises about 410,000 clones, around 89% of which are singletons, and roughly 1.5% rests with the top ten. V was pared by 2 bases and J by 1 base, with 5 bases of the junction left unmatched. Germline CDR1 is SGHTS and CDR2 is YDEGEE. This CDR3 is 15 amino acids long. The sequenced sample was peripheral blood. This sequence joins TRBV5-8 and TRBJ1-1; 7 bases align to TRBD1. The receptor was isolated from a woman aged 40 to 50 with COVID-19, enrolled during active disease. The CDR3 region has the DNA TGTGCCAGCAGCTTCCGAGGGACAGCGAACACTGAAGCTTTCTTT. It specifies CASSFRGTANTEAFF.